These 30 T cell receptor beta chains were sequenced from one sample in a study of cytomegalovirus exposure and HLA in healthy donors. The protocol was immunoSEQ multiplex PCR, while the TCRdb copy is restricted to in-frame clones and leaves out a portion. This sample carries fewer than 95,000 clones, approximately 88% of them seen once, and the ten largest clones take 9% to 14%. Sequenced: PBMCs. The receptor set was obtained from a young woman in good health and CMV-seropositive.

The rearrangement uses TRBV30 and TRBJ1-2, with unresolved D. This CDR3 has 15 residues. Germline V gene lookup returns CDR1 GTSNPN and CDR2 SVGIG (reference sequence). The ends were cut back, 1 base at V and 4 bases at J, with 16 bases in the middle. In DNA form, the CDR3 reads TGTGCCTGGAGTGCGGGGAAGGGATGGATCTATGGCTACACCTTC. It is translated as CAWSAGKGWIYGYTF.

V is TRBV6-1 and J is TRBJ1-1, with 9 bases aligning to TRBD1. The CDR3 sequence is 13 residues long. The V gene end was trimmed by 8 bases and the J gene end by 4 bases; junction bases not matched to a gene: 5. Germline-derived CDR1 and CDR2 are MNHNS and SASEGT. The CDR3 DNA follows: TGTGCCAGCGAGAACAGGGGGCTCACTGAAGCTTTCTTT. Translated, it gives CASENRGLTEAFF.

The rearrangement joins TRBV9 to TRBJ1-5; 10 bases are a match to TRBD1. The CDR3 extends over 17 amino acids. The V and J ends lost 4 bases and 3 bases, in that order; junction bases with no gene match: 10. Germline V gives CDR1 SGDLS, CDR2 YYNGEE. CDR3 residues: CASSPRTGGTDNQPQHF. CDR3 DNA: TGTGCCAGCAGCCCCCGGACAGGGGGGACAGACAATCAGCCCCAGCATTTT.

CDR3: CASTSGQGIAGELFF. CDR3 in DNA: TGTGCCAGCACCTCGGGACAGGGGATAGCCGGGGAGCTGTTTTTT. V usage is TRBV28 and J usage is TRBJ2-2; 10 bases agree with TRBD1. The length of the CDR3 is 15 residues. CDR1 is MDHEN, CDR2 SYDVKM, per germline. With V trimmed by 7 bases and J by 6 bases, 8 bases remained unmatched.

The chain employs TRBV18 and TRBJ2-5; no definite D call. V lost 5 bases and J 2 bases, leaving 9 bases between the germline ends. Germline CDR1 reads KGHSH; CDR2 reads LQKENI. This CDR3 has 13 residues. As DNA, the CDR3 is TGTGCCAGCTCATCCGCGGTACAAGAGACCCAGTACTTC. Residues: CASSSAVQETQYF.

The J gene is TRBJ2-3, the V gene TRBV18; 10 positions match TRBD1. Trimming at V came to 4 bases and at J to 5 bases, leaving 6 bases not matched to a gene. The CDR3 loop spans 15 amino acids. Germline V gene sequence: CDR1 KGHSH, CDR2 LQKENI. The CDR3 spells CASSLRQGAEDTQYF. The CDR3 DNA is TGTGCCAGCTCACTTCGACAGGGGGCGGAAGATACGCAGTATTTT. Using reference TRBV18 and TRBJ2-3 for the parts outside the CDR3, the full variable domain is NAGVMQNPRHLVRRRGQEARLRCSPMKGHSHVYWYRQLPEEGLKFMVYLQKENIIDESGMPKERFSAEFPKEGPSILRIQQVVRGDSAAYFCASSLRQGAEDTQYFGPGTRLTVL.

The chain combines TRBV7-6 with TRBJ2-5; tentatively, D is TRBD2 (6 bases). The CDR3 totals 15 residues. The V and J ends lost 0 bases and 0 bases respectively, with 8 bases between them. Germline loops: CDR1 SGHVS, CDR2 FNYEAQ. The CDR3 sequence is CASSLAGGNQETQYF. CDR3 DNA sequence: TGTGCCAGCAGCTTAGCGGGGGGTAACCAAGAGACCCAGTACTTC.

The rearrangement links TRBV19 to TRBJ1-2; D uncertain. With 2 bases removed from V and 2 bases from J, the gap between germline ends came to 12 bases. There are 15 residues in the CDR3. Germline CDR1 and CDR2: LNHDA and SQIVND (reference sequence). CDR3 DNA: TGTGCCAGTAGTATATGGCGAACAGTAAACTATGGCTACACCTTC. Amino acid sequence: CASSIWRTVNYGYTF.

This clone was observed a single time. This chain connects TRBV27 to TRBJ2-4; 7 positions match TRBD1. The junction had 13 bases not matched to a gene; V was cut back by 6 bases and J by 8 bases. The CDR3 extends over 15 amino acids. Looked up from germline, CDR1 is MNHEY and CDR2 is SMNVEV (reference sequence). The DNA for the CDR3 is TGTGCCAGCAGGAGGACAGGTCGATTGAGGGACATTCAGTACTTC. Protein sequence: CASRRTGRLRDIQYF.

The chain has TRBV6-5 and TRBJ1-5; 9 bases line up with TRBD1. Per the germline V gene, CDR1 is MNHEY and CDR2 is SVGAGI. V shed 5 bases and J 6 bases; nucleotides not matched to a gene: 8. The CDR3 is 15 residues long. In DNA, the CDR3 is TGTGCCAGCAGTACCGGGACAGGGACTCGTCAGCCCCAGCATTTT. Its translation: CASSTGTGTRQPQHF.

The chain joins TRBV19 to TRBJ2-3, with D tentatively TRBD1 (6 bases). Germline V CDR1 and CDR2: LNHDA, SQIVND (reference sequence). The length of the CDR3 is 12 residues. CDR3 region: CATGSGTDTQYF. The CDR3, as DNA: TGTGCTACAGGGTCGGGCACAGATACGCAGTATTTT.

With regard to this clone: Other nucleotide sequences in the sample specify the same CDR3. As DNA, the CDR3 is TGTGCCAGCAGTCGTGACAGGGGCCACGAGCAGTACTTC. Translation: CASSRDRGHEQYF. This sequence joins TRBV6-5 and TRBJ2-7; 8 bases agree with TRBD1. V shed 5 bases, J shed 5 bases, and the junction held 5 bases outside the gene matches. CDR1 MNHEY and CDR2 SVGAGI come from the germline V gene. The CDR3 runs 13 residues.

The chain uses TRBV30 and TRBJ1-5; D remains unclear. The CDR3 has 17 amino acids. V lost 1 base and J 0 bases, leaving 16 bases between the germline ends. Germline loops: CDR1 GTSNPN, CDR2 SVGIG (reference sequence). CDR3 DNA sequence: TGTGCCTGGAGTGACGAAAGAGAGGGTTATAGCAATCAGCCCCAGCATTTT. This codes for CAWSDEREGYSNQPQHF.

This sequence joins TRBV4-3 and TRBJ1-5; D perhaps matches TRBD1 (5 bases). With 1 base removed from V and 6 bases from J, the gap between germline ends came to 13 bases. This CDR3 region has 15 residues. From germline, CDR1 is LGHNA and CDR2 YSLEER. The CDR3 region has the DNA TGCGCCAGCAGCCAAGGGGGGGTTGAGGGTCAGCCCCAGCATTTT. Protein: CASSQGGVEGQPQHF.

This clone appeared a single time. This sequence joins TRBV7-2 and TRBJ1-2; possibly TRBD1 for D (5 bases). V was cut by 1 base and J by 4 bases, with 10 bases left in between. From germline, CDR1 is SGHTA and CDR2 FQGNSA. The CDR3 loop spans 14 amino acids. The CDR3 DNA reads TGTGCCAGCAGCTTAGACAGGAAATTCTATGGCTACACCTTC. It specifies CASSLDRKFYGYTF.

The chain employs TRBV9 and TRBJ2-7; D is unclear. Germline V gene data show CDR1 as SGDLS and CDR2 as YYNGEE. The CDR3 has 14 residues. V shed 0 bases and J shed 2 bases, with 9 bases lying between them. In DNA form, the CDR3 reads TGTGCCAGCAGCGTAGCAGGCCAAACCTACGAGCAGTACTTC. Amino acids: CASSVAGQTYEQYF.

The genes are TRBV19 and TRBJ2-2; D may be TRBD2 (6 bases). CDR3 length equals 14 residues. Germline loops: CDR1 LNHDA, CDR2 SQIVND (reference sequence). V lost 1 base and J lost 5, with 8 bases in between. The CDR3 region is CASSIGRGTGELFF. CDR3 in DNA: TGTGCCAGTAGTATAGGGCGGGGTACCGGGGAGCTGTTTTTT.

This clone was seen once. The V gene is TRBV28, the J gene TRBJ1-4, with no clear D. Per the germline V gene, CDR1 is MDHEN and CDR2 is SYDVKM. V was pared by 5 bases and J by 6 bases, with 13 bases between. The CDR3 length is 14 residues. In DNA form, the CDR3 reads TGTGCCAGCAGTGCCGCCCGGTATCATGAAAAACTGTTTTTT. It is translated as CASSAARYHEKLFF.

The genes are TRBV28 and TRBJ1-2; TRBD1 matches 9 bases. The CDR3 is made up of 15 amino acids. CDR1 and CDR2 from the germline V gene are MDHEN and SYDVKM. With V trimmed by 2 bases and J by 7 bases, 8 bases remained unmatched. The CDR3 protein is CASSLTRQGVFGYTF. The CDR3 DNA sequence: TGTGCCAGCAGTTTAACGAGACAGGGGGTGTTTGGCTACACCTTC.

The V and J genes are TRBV28 and TRBJ1-4, with D possibly being TRBD1 (5 bases). Germline CDR1 MDHEN, CDR2 SYDVKM. V shed 2 bases and J shed 8 bases, with 18 bases lying between them. The CDR3 contains 16 residues. In DNA, the CDR3 is TGTGCCAGCAGTTTACTTCCGGGGGGTGCATGGGAAAAACTGTTTTTT. Protein product: CASSLLPGGAWEKLFF.

The genes are TRBV28 and TRBJ2-7; 9 bases line up with TRBD1. Germline values: CDR1 MDHEN, CDR2 SYDVKM. Trimming at V came to 6 bases and at J to 3 bases, leaving 9 bases not matched to a gene. The CDR3 has 15 amino acids. CDR3 in DNA: TGTGCCAGCAGCTCCTCGGGACAGGGACTCTACGAGCAGTACTTC. Protein sequence: CASSSSGQGLYEQYF. The full variable domain, its missing parts supplied by reference TRBV28 and TRBJ2-7, is DVKVTQSSRYLVKRTGEKVFLECVQDMDHENMFWYRQDPGLGLRLIYFSYDVKMKEKGDIPEGYSVSREKKERFSLILESASTNQTSMYLCASSSSGQGLYEQYFGPGTRLTVT.

The rearrangement joins TRBV5-6 to TRBJ1-5, with D possibly matching TRBD1 (5 bases). Per germline, CDR1 SGHDT and CDR2 YYEEEE. CDR3 length equals 15 residues. Trimming shortened V by 0 bases and J by 3 bases, and 10 bases separated the two germline ends. The CDR3 DNA reads as TGTGCCAGCAGCTTGGCGGGGGTCTTCAATCAGCCCCAGCATTTT. Residues: CASSLAGVFNQPQHF.

The chain is built from TRBV5-1 and TRBJ2-7; D remains ambiguous. Germline V lookup: CDR1 SGHRS, CDR2 YFSETQ. This CDR3 has 15 residues. V was shortened by 0 bases and J by 4 bases, with 14 bases between the two germline ends. The CDR3, as DNA: TGCGCCAGCAGCTTGGGGCGGTATCGACTTTACGAGCAGTACTTC. Its translation is CASSLGRYRLYEQYF.

A few counts support this clone. J is TRBJ1-1 and V is TRBV30; TRBD1 matches 9 bases. Germline assignment: CDR1 GTSNPN and CDR2 SVGIG (reference sequence). V gave up 8 bases and J gave up 7 bases; unmatched junction bases: 11. The CDR3 has 13 residues. The CDR3 sequence: CALQRTGAIEAFF. CDR3 DNA: TGTGCCCTTCAACGGACAGGGGCCATTGAAGCTTTCTTT.

This sequence joins TRBV9 and TRBJ2-1; 8 bases are a match to TRBD2. The CDR3 extends over 18 amino acids. The germline V gene encodes CDR1 SGDLS and CDR2 YYNGEE. J lost 0 bases, V lost 3 bases, and 11 bases had no gene match. DNA for the CDR3: TGTGCCAGCAGCGGAAATGTAGCGGGGCCTGACTCCTACAATGAGCAGTTCTTC. It codes for CASSGNVAGPDSYNEQFF.

The chain has TRBV7-9 and TRBJ2-5, with 9 bases aligning to TRBD2. Germline CDR1 is SEHNR and CDR2 is FQNEAQ (reference sequence). The CDR3 runs to 16 residues. Trimming took 5 bases from V and 3 from J; bases not matched to a gene: 10. The CDR3 spells CASSPSGGSSEETQYF. The CDR3 region has the DNA TGTGCCAGCAGCCCCAGCGGGGGGAGTTCGGAAGAGACCCAGTACTTC. Drawing the rest from reference TRBV7-9 and TRBJ2-5, the complete variable domain is DTGVSQNPRHKITKRGQNVTFRCDPISEHNRLYWYRQTLGQGPEFLTYFQNEAQLEKSRLLSDRFSAERPKGSFSTLEIQRTEQGDSAMYLCASSPSGGSSEETQYFGPGTRLLVL.

The sample holds one count of this clone. This chain connects TRBV7-8 to TRBJ1-1; D gene uncertain. This CDR3 comprises 14 residues. With 1 base removed from V and 5 bases from J, the gap between germline ends came to 11 bases. The V gene's germline CDR1 is SGHVS and CDR2 FQNEAQ. The CDR3 nucleotides are TGTGCCAGCAGCTTAGACGGGGTTGGGACTGAAGCTTTCTTT. It is translated as CASSLDGVGTEAFF.

Worth noting for this clone: This CDR3 is also generated by other DNA sequences in the sample. The rearrangement links TRBV30 to TRBJ2-3; D call uncertain. V shed 0 bases and J shed 5 bases, with 6 bases lying between them. CDR1 and CDR2 from the germline V gene are GTSNPN and SVGIG (reference sequence). CDR3 length equals 12 residues. The CDR3 protein is CAWSVSRDTQYF. CDR3 DNA: TGTGCCTGGAGTGTAAGCCGAGATACGCAGTATTTT.

The V and J genes are TRBV7-9 and TRBJ1-1; possibly TRBD1 for D (6 bases). The CDR3 spans 14 residues. V lost 1 base, J lost 0 bases, and 6 bases lay in between. Germline V CDR1 and CDR2: SEHNR, FQNEAQ (reference sequence). For the CDR3, the DNA is TGTGCCAGCAGCTTAGGGACAGTGAACACTGAAGCTTTCTTT. This gives the protein CASSLGTVNTEAFF. The full variable domain, in which reference TRBV7-9 and TRBJ1-1 provide the parts outside the CDR3, is DTGVSQNPRHKITKRGQNVTFRCDPISEHNRLYWYRQTLGQGPEFLTYFQNEAQLEKSRLLSDRFSAERPKGSFSTLEIQRTEQGDSAMYLCASSLGTVNTEAFFGQGTRLTVV.

The rearrangement joins TRBV10-1 to TRBJ2-7; 9 nucleotides match TRBD1. Germline-derived CDR1 and CDR2 are WNHNN and SYGVQD (reference sequence). CDR3 length: 14 residues. V was clipped by 2 bases and J by 3 bases; unmatched bases: 2. The CDR3 DNA reads TGCGCCAGCAGTGAGGACAGGGGGGGCTACGAGCAGTACTTC. The encoded protein is CASSEDRGGYEQYF.